This TCR beta chain was recovered during a study of beta chain features in type 1 diabetes. With V trimmed by 9 bases and J by 6 bases, 13 bases remained unmatched. Germline V gives CDR1 SGDLS, CDR2 YYNGEE. This CDR3 comprises 14 residues. Notes on the study in general: Among all four CD4+ subsets, Type 1 diabetes patients had TCRB CDR3s that were moderately but significantly shorter.

As regards this clone: Its antigen is currently unknown.

Reverse transcribing all isolated RNA meant expressed TCRB transcripts were sequenced. Assay: immunoSEQ multiplex PCR; the TCRdb copy retains only in-frame clones and omits some. The repertoire includes 250,000 to 300,000 clones, roughly 25% of them detected once, and roughly 0.011% sits in the top ten. The TCR was taken from a woman under 40 with type 1 diabetes. What was sequenced was naive CD4+ T cells from blood. The chain employs TRBV9 and TRBJ1-1; 8 bases align to TRBD1. In DNA, the CDR3 is TGTGCCACCCAGATAACAGGGGGAAGCGCTGAAGCTTTCTTT. This gives the protein CATQITGGSAEAFF.